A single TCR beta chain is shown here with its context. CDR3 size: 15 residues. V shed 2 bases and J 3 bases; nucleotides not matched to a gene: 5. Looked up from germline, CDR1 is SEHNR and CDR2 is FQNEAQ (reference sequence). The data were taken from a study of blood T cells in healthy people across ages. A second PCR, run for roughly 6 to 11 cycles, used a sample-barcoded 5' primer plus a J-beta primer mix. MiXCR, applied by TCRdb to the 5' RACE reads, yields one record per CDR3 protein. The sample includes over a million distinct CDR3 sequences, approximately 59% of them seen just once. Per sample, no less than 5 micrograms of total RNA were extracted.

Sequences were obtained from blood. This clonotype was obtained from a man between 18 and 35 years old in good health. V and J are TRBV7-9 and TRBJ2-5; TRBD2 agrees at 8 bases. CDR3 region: CASSLLQRGKETQYF. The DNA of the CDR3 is TGTGCCAGCAGCTTACTCCAGCGGGGGAAAGAGACCCAGTACTTC.